These T cell receptor beta chains were read from a single sample in a study of T cell responses to AZD1222 COVID-19 vaccine. The data were produced by immunoSEQ multiplex PCR, yet TCRdb's version contains in-frame clones alone and is incomplete. Of roughly 120,000 clones detected, 70% to 90% appear once; the ten largest clones hold 17%. The material was peripheral blood, obtained 28 days after the second AZD1222 dose. These receptors came from an adult who received the AZD1222 COVID-19 vaccine. The CDR3 runs from the conserved cysteine through the conserved F or W. A D gene is named only where the DNA matches it firmly. Clone size is stated in some rows and not others, as once, few, many or a class when expanded.

>TRBV19|TRBJ1-1|-|-
TGTGCCAGTAGTATAGTCTCGTGGGGACGGGAAGAAGCTTTCTTT
CASSIVSWGREEAFF
>TRBV7-2|TRBJ2-3|TRBD1|-
TGTGCCAGCAGCTTAGGACAGGGGGATACGCAGTATTTT
CASSLGQGDTQYF
>TRBV18|TRBJ2-5|-|-
TGTGCCAGCTCACCACAACGGGTGCAAGAGACCCAGTACTTC
CASSPQRVQETQYF
>TRBV10-2|TRBJ1-5|-|-
TGCGCCAGCAGAGACCGTGACAGATCTCAACCCCAGCATTTT
CASRDRDRSQPQHF
>TRBV9|TRBJ2-1|TRBD2|-
TGTGCCAGCAGCGTAGAGCGGGGGGGCATCAATGAGCAGTTCTTC
CASSVERGGINEQFF
>TRBV27|TRBJ2-3|-|-
TGTGCCAGCAAGTCGCGAGATACGCAGTATTTT
CASKSRDTQYF
>TRBV18|TRBJ1-1|-|-
TGTGCCAGCTCACCCCAAGGCTTTGAGGTGAACACTGAAGCTTTCTTT
CASSPQGFEVNTEAFF
>TRBV27|TRBJ2-7|TRBD1|few
TGTGCCAGCAGTCCGACCCCGGACAGGCCGTACTACGAGCAGTACTTC
CASSPTPDRPYYEQYF
>TRBV7-8|TRBJ2-2|TRBD2|-
TGTGCCAGCAGCCCCCGGACTAGCGGGCACACCGGGGAGCTGTTTTTT
CASSPRTSGHTGELFF
>TRBV13|TRBJ2-5|-|-
TGTGCCAGCAGCTTAGGTAGCGGTACCGGGGAGACCCAGTACTTC
CASSLGSGTGETQYF
>TRBV6-5|TRBJ2-5|-|once
TGTGCCAGCAGTTACTCGCGCACACTGGGGACCCAGTACTTC
CASSYSRTLGTQYF
>TRBV6-6|TRBJ1-2|-|-
TGTGCCAGCCAGGACAGAGAAAACTATGGCTACACCTTC
CASQDRENYGYTF
>TRBV11-3|TRBJ1-2|TRBD1|-
TGTGCCAGCAGCTCGGACAGGGGGTACGAGGGTAACTATGGCTACACCTTC
CASSSDRGYEGNYGYTF
>TRBV5-1|TRBJ2-1|-|-
TGCGCCAGCAGCTTGGTAGTTCTAGACAGAGACAATGAGCAGTTCTTC
CASSLVVLDRDNEQFF
>TRBV2|TRBJ2-5|TRBD2|-
TGTGCCAGTCCGGGACTAGCGGCCTCAGAGACCCAGTACTTC
CASPGLAASETQYF
>TRBV4-2|TRBJ2-1|-|-
TGTGCCAGCAGCCAAGTAGGCCAGATTGATGAGCAGTTCTTC
CASSQVGQIDEQFF
>TRBV19|TRBJ2-2|-|-
TGTGCCAGTAGTATTATGTCAGCTACCGGGGAGCTGTTTTTT
CASSIMSATGELFF
>TRBV5-6|TRBJ1-6|-|-
TGTGCCAGCAGCTTTGGCAGGCCCCCCATTTCACCCCTCCACTTT
CASSFGRPPISPLHF
>TRBV3-1/TRBV3-2|TRBJ2-7|TRBD2|-
TGTGCCAGCAGCCAAGATCTGCGGCTAGCGGGGGGGAACTACGAGCAGTACTTC
CASSQDLRLAGGNYEQYF
>TRBV10-1|TRBJ2-5|TRBD1|-
TGCGCCAGCAGTGGAGGATTACAGGGGTGGGAGACCCAGTACTTC
CASSGGLQGWETQYF
>TRBV19|TRBJ2-7|TRBD1|-
TGTGCCAGTAGTATGCAGGGACAGAGACGCGACGAGCAGTACTTC
CASSMQGQRRDEQYF
>TRBV11-2|TRBJ1-2|-|once
TGTGCCAGCAGCTCCCTCAACTATGGCTACACCTTC
CASSSLNYGYTF
>TRBV5-4|TRBJ1-1|-|-
TGTGCCAGCAGCCTATCGGGCTCTGAAGCTTTCTTT
CASSLSGSEAFF
>TRBV15|TRBJ1-1|TRBD1|-
TGTGCCACCAGCAGAGTCGGACAGGGGAGATTGTCCACTGAAGCTTTCTTT
CATSRVGQGRLSTEAFF
>TRBV9|TRBJ1-4|TRBD1|-
TGTGCCAGCAGCGTCTCCGGGACAGGCAATGAAAAACTGTTTTTT
CASSVSGTGNEKLFF
>TRBV11-2|TRBJ1-3|-|few
TGTGCCAGCAGCTTAAGAGGCTTCTCTGGAAACACCATATATTTT
CASSLRGFSGNTIYF
>TRBV28|TRBJ1-1|-|once
TGTGCCAGCAGTTTACGTAGGGGCGCGAACACTGAAGCTTTCTTT
CASSLRRGANTEAFF
>TRBV5-1|TRBJ2-3|-|few
TGCGCCAGCAGCCCGGGACCGAGCACAGATACGCAGTATTTT
CASSPGPSTDTQYF
>TRBV7-9|TRBJ1-3|TRBD1|-
TGTGCCAGCCTCCTAGGGACAGGGAAGGATGGAAACACCATATATTTT
CASLLGTGKDGNTIYF
>TRBV7-9|TRBJ2-3|-|-
TGTGCCAGCAGCTTAGATTCAGTGGGCATCTCATCTAGCACAGATACGCAGTATTTT
CASSLDSVGISSSTDTQYF
>TRBV3-1/TRBV3-2|TRBJ1-5|-|-
TGTGCCAGCAGCCAGGAAGGAGGGACTCGGCAGCCCCAGCATTTT
CASSQEGGTRQPQHF
>TRBV5-1|TRBJ2-1|TRBD1|-
TGCGCCAGCAGCTCTGGACAGGTTTCCTACAATGAGCAGTTCTTC
CASSSGQVSYNEQFF
>TRBV6-5|TRBJ2-1|TRBD1|-
TGTGCCAGCAGTCCGGACAGGGGGAATGAGCAGTTCTTC
CASSPDRGNEQFF
>TRBV5-5|TRBJ2-7|TRBD1|-
TGTGCCAGCAGCTTATACAGGGGGCGCATATACGAGCAGTACTTC
CASSLYRGRIYEQYF
>TRBV7-3|TRBJ2-2|TRBD1|-
TGTGCCAGCAGCTTAACCCTAGTCTCTACAGGGGGCGGCGAGGACACCGGGGAGCTGTTTTTT
CASSLTLVSTGGGEDTGELFF
>TRBV4-2|TRBJ1-2|TRBD1|-
TGTGCCAGCAGCCAGGTCGGGACAGGGAGTGGCTACACCTTC
CASSQVGTGSGYTF
>TRBV19|TRBJ1-4|TRBD1|-
TGTGCCAGTAGTGCGGCCACAGGGACAGGAGAAAAACTGTTTTTT
CASSAATGTGEKLFF
>TRBV27|TRBJ2-5|TRBD2|-
TGTGCCAGCAGTACCGGGACTAGCGGGGGGCTTCGGGAGACCCAGTACTTC
CASSTGTSGGLRETQYF
>TRBV6-5|TRBJ1-2|-|-
TGTGCCAGCATCGGCACTTTAAACTATGGCTACACCTTC
CASIGTLNYGYTF
>TRBV2|TRBJ2-7|-|once
TGTGCCAGCAAGCCGGGACAAGCCTACGAGCAGTACTTC
CASKPGQAYEQYF
>TRBV6-2/TRBV6-3|TRBJ1-2|TRBD1|-
TGTGCCAGCAGTCGGGACAGGGGTTATGGCTACACCTTC
CASSRDRGYGYTF
>TRBV5-6|TRBJ2-5|-|-
TGTGCCAGCAGCTTGGTAGGACAGCAAGAGACCCAGTACTTC
CASSLVGQQETQYF
>TRBV15|TRBJ2-5|TRBD2|-
TGTGCCACCCGCCTGGTAGCGGGGGAACAAGAGACCCAGTACTTC
CATRLVAGEQETQYF
>TRBV20-1|TRBJ1-2|-|-
TGCAGTGCTAGAGATCCCCCGAGCTACACCTTC
CSARDPPSYTF
>TRBV6-2/TRBV6-3|TRBJ2-5|-|-
TGTGCCAGCAGCCCACAGGGGGGGATGGAGACCCAGTACTTC
CASSPQGGMETQYF